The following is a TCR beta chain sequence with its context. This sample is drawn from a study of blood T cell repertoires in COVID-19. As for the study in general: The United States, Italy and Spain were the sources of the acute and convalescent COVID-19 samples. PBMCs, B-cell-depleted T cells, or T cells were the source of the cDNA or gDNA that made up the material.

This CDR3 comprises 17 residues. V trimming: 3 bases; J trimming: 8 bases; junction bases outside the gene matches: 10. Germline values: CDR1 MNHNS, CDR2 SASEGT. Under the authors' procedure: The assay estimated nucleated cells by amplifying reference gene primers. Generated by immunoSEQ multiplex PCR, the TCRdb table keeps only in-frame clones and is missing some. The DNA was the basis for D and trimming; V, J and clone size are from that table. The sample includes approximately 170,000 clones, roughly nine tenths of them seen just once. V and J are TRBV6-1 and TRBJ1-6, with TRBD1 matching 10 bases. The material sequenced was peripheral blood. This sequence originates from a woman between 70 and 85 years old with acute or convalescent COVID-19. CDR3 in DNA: TGTGCCAGCAGTGACATCCGTCCGGGACAGGGGTATTCACCCCTCCACTTT. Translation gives CASSDIRPGQGYSPLHF.